This entry describes one TCR beta chain. This clonotype was detected only a few times. The specificity of this receptor is unknown. No quality values exist for individual bases; no much larger clone is one base distant. Receptor amplification or capture employed 5' RACE. Instrument on record: Illumina HiSeq 2000. A universal primer binding site was introduced by template switching, and a unique molecular identifier was present in the final cDNA, enabling accurate counting of TCR cDNA molecules. Specific primers in the conserved constant-segment region were used to synthesize first-strand cDNA for the TCR alpha and beta chains. To control for contamination, every cDNA library carried two barcodes: a SMART-Mk sample barcode plus Illumina barcodes. TruSeq adapter sequences along with Illumina sample barcodes were introduced in two successive PCR steps. The Illumina HiSeq platform was used with custom primers to sequence TCR alpha and beta cDNA libraries. On the study's bioinformatics: MiGEC was used to process raw reads and extract unique molecular identifiers, and MiXCR was used to find CDR3 positions. For each individual, recombination models were inferred using an EM algorithm with the repgenHMM and IGoR tools. The tcR package in R was used for shared clonotype analysis, with sharing normalized by the product of cloneset sizes. To study raw recombination without the effects of thymic and clonal selection, out-of-frame nonproductive sequences were analyzed. TCRdb reworked the public reads: Q25 trimming with fastp, MiXCR clone assembly, productive beta chains retained. Records with the same CDR3 protein are collapsed into one entry carrying the most frequent genes and DNA. None of the V and J calls come from the authors' own analysis; TCRdb made them. This sample lists about 530,000 distinct CDR3 sequences; roughly 15% were detected once. The ten largest clones take up less than 0.5% of the sample.

The trim is 4 bases for V and 2 bases for J, with a gap of 9 bases between the germline ends. The CDR3 measures 13 amino acids from cysteine to phenylalanine. The DNA shown is the 39-base CDR3, in frame from base 1. According to the germline V gene, CDR1 reads SGHRS and CDR2 reads YFSETQ. Only healthy Caucasian donors were included. Three pairs of female monozygotic twins, all aged roughly 18 to 30 years, made up the twin cohort. Positive isolation kits from Invitrogen were used to isolate CD4+ and CD8+ T cell populations. The data originate from a study of identical twins (TCRdb year 2016). With regard to the full study: The study deep-sequenced TCR alpha and beta repertoires from monozygotic twins, unrelated adults of various ages and cord blood to test whether fetal clonotypes persist. To rule out contamination, the twin experiments were replicated at different times with different library preparation protocols.

Summary of the overall study and its limitations: Invariant T cells such as MAIT and iNKT could partly confound zero-insertion analyses, though diverse VJ usage argued against this for most clonotypes. Because the same donors could not be followed over many years, the conclusions relied on cross-sectional statistical analysis. Recombination models systematically underestimated out-of-frame TCR alpha sharing in monozygotic twins but agreed with sharing between unrelated individuals. A weaker excess of twin sharing was found in beta out-of-frame sequences because the signal-to-noise ratio was lowered by fewer shared sequences. Compared with coincidental sharing between unrelated individuals, out-of-frame TCR alpha sequences shared between twins had an excess of sequences with low generation probability. Abundant cord blood beta clonotypes carried fewer insertions; young adult naive repertoires showed a weaker similar trend, while memory repertoires showed none.

These data also featured in a second study, about yellow fever vaccine responses in identical twins. The second source states: The authors reported that the T cell response to vaccination in identical twins appeared partly convergent and partly personalized. In identical twins, the study followed T cell clones that responded to the vaccine with precision.

This receptor chain uses TRBV5-1 and TRBJ1-1, with no confident D gene call. Sequencing used CD4+ T cells sorted from blood. The TCR originated in a woman between 18 and 30 years old in good health. In nucleotides, the sequence is TGCGCCAGCAGCCGGCTGATAAACACTGAAGCTTTCTTT. It translates as CASSRLINTEAFF.